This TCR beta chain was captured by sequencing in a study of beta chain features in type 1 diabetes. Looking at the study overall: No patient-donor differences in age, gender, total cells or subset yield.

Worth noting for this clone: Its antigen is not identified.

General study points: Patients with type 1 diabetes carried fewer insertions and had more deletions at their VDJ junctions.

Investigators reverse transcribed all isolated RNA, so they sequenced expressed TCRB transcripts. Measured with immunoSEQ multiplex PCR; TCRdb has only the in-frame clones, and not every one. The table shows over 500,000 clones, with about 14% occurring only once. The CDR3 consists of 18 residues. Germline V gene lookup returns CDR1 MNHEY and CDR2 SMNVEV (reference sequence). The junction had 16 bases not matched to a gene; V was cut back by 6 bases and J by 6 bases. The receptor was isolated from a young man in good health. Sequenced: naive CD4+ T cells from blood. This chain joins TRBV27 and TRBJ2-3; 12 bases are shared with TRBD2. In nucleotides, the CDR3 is TGTGCCAGCAGCCCAACTAGCGGGGGGCCATTCAGGGGGGATACGCAGTATTTT. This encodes CASSPTSGGPFRGDTQYF.